Below are 19 T cell receptor beta chains sequenced from a single sample in a study of T-cell reconstitution after alpha-beta-depleted transplantation in children. Preparation of the TCRbeta library used unique molecular identifiers. A single record per CDR3 protein comes from TCRdb applying MiXCR to the PCR reads. The table lists approximately 250,000 distinct CDR3 sequences, about 25% of them singletons, with roughly 2.7% in the top ten. The sequences come from PBMCs, collected before TCRalphabeta/CD19-depleted stem cell transplant. The receptors stem from a girl aged 2 to 10 with Fanconi anemia, due to receive a stem cell transplant.

This clonotype appeared many times. This sequence joins TRBV12-3 or TRBV12-4 and TRBJ2-2; 11 bases are shared with TRBD2. The CDR3 loop spans 17 amino acids. With 6 bases clipped from V and 3 bases from J, the junction kept 9 bases outside the gene matches. Here the CDR3 DNA reads TGTGCCAGCAGCCCACCTGGGACTAGCGGCTACACCGGGGAGCTGTTTTTT. Translated, it gives CASSPPGTSGYTGELFF.

This clonotype has a count of ten or more. The chain joins TRBV11-2 to TRBJ2-1, with TRBD2 identical over 8 bases. Germline CDR1 and CDR2: SGHAT and FQNNGV. The CDR3 runs to 15 residues. The V segment lost 1 base and the J segment 6 bases; nucleotides outside the gene matches: 5. CDR3 region: CASSLGSGGGNEQFF. CDR3 nucleotides: TGTGCCAGCAGCTTAGGATCGGGAGGGGGCAATGAGCAGTTCTTC.

There are many counts of this clonotype. This chain connects TRBV29-1 to TRBJ2-7; TRBD1 aligns across 9 bases. Losses at the gene ends were 5 bases for V and 1 base for J; bases not matched to a gene: 6. Germline CDR1 reads SQVTM; CDR2 reads ANQGSEA. This CDR3 region has 14 residues. The CDR3 sequence is CSVWGTGRSYEQYF. CDR3 sequence (DNA): TGCAGCGTTTGGGGGACAGGGAGGTCCTACGAGCAGTACTTC.

This clonotype has a count of ten or more. The chain joins TRBV29-1 to TRBJ2-5, with 13 bases matching TRBD2. Per the germline V gene, CDR1 is SQVTM and CDR2 is ANQGSEA. The CDR3 length is 14 residues. Unmatched junction bases numbered 1, after V lost 4 bases and J lost 2 bases. The DNA of the CDR3 is TGCAGCGTTGGACTAGCGGGAGGACAAGAGACCCAGTACTTC. Translated: CSVGLAGGQETQYF.

V is TRBV28 and J is TRBJ2-1, with TRBD2 matching 11 bases. Germline V gene data show CDR1 as MDHEN and CDR2 as SYDVKM. The CDR3 covers 17 residues. The trim removed 4 bases at V and 2 bases at J, leaving 7 bases unmatched. CDR3 nucleotides: TGTGCCAGCAGTTCACTAGCGGGAGTAGGGGCCTACAATGAGCAGTTCTTC. This translates into CASSSLAGVGAYNEQFF.

This clonotype was observed once. The chain couples TRBV12-3 or TRBV12-4 to TRBJ2-5; no reliable D call. This CDR3 comprises 12 residues. V was trimmed by 3 bases and J by 5 bases, leaving 7 bases between them. The CDR3 sequence: CASSFESETQYF. CDR3 sequence (DNA): TGTGCCAGCAGTTTCGAATCGGAGACCCAGTACTTC.

The V gene is TRBV12-3 or TRBV12-4, the J gene TRBJ2-5; TRBD1 matches 8 bases. V lost 3 bases and J lost 9; bases outside the gene matches: 6. The CDR3 length is 13 residues. This CDR3 is CASSFSPGGAQYF. The CDR3 DNA sequence: TGTGCCAGCAGTTTTTCTCCAGGGGGCGCCCAGTACTTC.

This chain links TRBV2 with TRBJ1-1, with D tentatively TRBD1 (6 bases). Trimming removed 6 bases from V and 1 base from J, with 12 bases in between. This CDR3 region has 14 residues. Germline lookup yields CDR1 SNHLY and CDR2 FYNNEI. Here the CDR3 DNA reads TGTGCCAGCAGCTCACAGGGACCGAACACTGAAGCTTTCTTT. This encodes CASSSQGPNTEAFF.

This clonotype was detected only a few times. The rearrangement joins TRBV28 to TRBJ2-7; 8 nucleotides agree with TRBD1. The CDR3 length is 13 residues. V lost 7 bases and J lost 4; bases outside the gene matches: 6. Per germline, CDR1 MDHEN and CDR2 SYDVKM. The CDR3 DNA sequence: TGTGCCAGCAATTCCAGGGGGCGTTACGAGCAGTACTTC. Protein product: CASNSRGRYEQYF.

The chain is built from TRBV10-2 and TRBJ2-3; perhaps TRBD2 as D (5 bases). The CDR3 covers 15 residues. Germline V gene data show CDR1 as WSHSY and CDR2 as SAAADI. The V and J ends lost 8 bases and 2 bases respectively, with 17 bases between them. CDR3 loop: CASSPDAGLTDTQYF. In DNA form, the CDR3 reads TGCGCCAGCTCCCCGGACGCCGGACTCACAGATACGCAGTATTTT.

This clonotype showed up many times. This rearrangement joins TRBV7-6 to TRBJ2-1, with 13 positions matching TRBD2. The CDR3 covers 13 residues. CDR1 is SGHVS and CDR2 is FNYEAQ in the germline V gene. Trimming removed 9 bases from V and 9 bases from J; junction bases left unmatched: 5. DNA for the CDR3: TGTGCCAGTACTAGCGGGGGGGCTGTTGAGCAGTTCTTC. This translates into CASTSGGAVEQFF. The variable domain in full, with the rest retrieved from reference TRBV7-6 and TRBJ2-1, is GAGVSQSPRYKVTKRGQDVALRCDPISGHVSLYWYRQALGQGPEFLTYFNYEAQQDKSGLPNDRFSAERPEGSISTLTIQRTEQRDSAMYRCASTSGGAVEQFFGPGTRLTVL.

This clonotype was found a few times. Here the CDR3 reads CASSYARGNTEAFF. The CDR3 region has the DNA TGTGCCAGCAGCTACGCGAGAGGAAACACTGAAGCTTTCTTT. This sequence joins TRBV6-5 and TRBJ1-1, with D unresolved. The germline V and J ends were trimmed by 6 bases and 2 bases, with 13 bases remaining between them. The CDR3 length is 14 residues. CDR1 is MNHEY, CDR2 SVGAGI, per germline.

This clonotype was observed a handful of times. This rearrangement joins TRBV3-1 to TRBJ1-1; maybe TRBD1 (5 bases). Trimming took 0 bases from V and 1 from J, leaving 12 bases between them. Germline loops: CDR1 LGHDT, CDR2 YNNKEL (reference sequence). This CDR3 has 16 amino acids. CDR3 bases: TGTGCCAGCAGCCAAGATCCCTGGACACCGAACACTGAAGCTTTCTTT. Translation: CASSQDPWTPNTEAFF.

V and J are TRBV10-1 and TRBJ2-7; possible D gene TRBD2, 6 bases. The CDR3 has 14 residues. Germline-derived CDR1 and CDR2 are WNHNN and SYGVQD (reference sequence). Trimming took 4 bases from V and 6 from J, leaving 16 bases between them. DNA for the CDR3: TGCGCCAGCAGTGGGGACCAGCAGGGACTCGAGCAGTACTTC. Its protein is CASSGDQQGLEQYF.

V is TRBV14 and J is TRBJ2-1; no clear D. CDR1 and CDR2 from the germline V gene are SGHDN and FVKESK. The CDR3 runs 14 residues. Between the trimmed V and J ends, which lost 8 bases and 3 bases, there was a span of 14 bases. The CDR3 DNA is TGTGCCAGCTCTGGAGCAACCGTCTACAATGAGCAGTTCTTC. Protein sequence: CASSGATVYNEQFF.

V gene TRBV2 combines with J gene TRBJ2-4; 9 nucleotides match TRBD1. In germline, CDR1 is SNHLY, CDR2 FYNNEI. The trim removed 4 bases at V and 7 bases at J, leaving 5 bases unmatched. CDR3 length: 14 residues. This chain's CDR3 is CASSGGQGGNIQYF. The CDR3 region has the DNA TGTGCCAGCAGTGGGGGACAGGGTGGGAACATTCAGTACTTC.

At least ten counts were recorded for this clonotype. The chain links TRBV20-1 to TRBJ2-7; D is unresolved. V lost 5 bases, J lost 2 bases, and 16 bases lay in between. CDR1 and CDR2 (germline): DFQATT, SNEGSKA (reference sequence). The CDR3 totals 14 residues. The CDR3 region has the DNA TGCAGTGCTTCCCTATACGAATTGGCCTACGAGCAGTACTTC. It translates to CSASLYELAYEQYF.

This clonotype was seen at least ten times. This chain uses TRBV12-3 or TRBV12-4 with TRBJ2-1; D uncertain. The ends were cut back, 7 bases at V and 2 bases at J, with 12 bases in the middle. This CDR3 contains 14 residues. CDR3 sequence reads: CASTLGLTYNEQFF. For the CDR3, the DNA is TGTGCCAGCACCTTAGGGCTCACCTACAATGAGCAGTTCTTC.

The CDR3 sequence: CASSEGPGPPFFYGYTF. In DNA form, the CDR3 reads TGTGCCAGCAGTGAAGGGCCAGGGCCGCCTTTTTTCTATGGCTACACCTTC. V usage is TRBV6-1 and J usage is TRBJ1-2; D may be TRBD1 (5 bases). Trimming removed 1 base from V and 4 bases from J, with 19 bases in between. CDR1 and CDR2 (germline): MNHNS, SASEGT. The CDR3 contains 17 residues.